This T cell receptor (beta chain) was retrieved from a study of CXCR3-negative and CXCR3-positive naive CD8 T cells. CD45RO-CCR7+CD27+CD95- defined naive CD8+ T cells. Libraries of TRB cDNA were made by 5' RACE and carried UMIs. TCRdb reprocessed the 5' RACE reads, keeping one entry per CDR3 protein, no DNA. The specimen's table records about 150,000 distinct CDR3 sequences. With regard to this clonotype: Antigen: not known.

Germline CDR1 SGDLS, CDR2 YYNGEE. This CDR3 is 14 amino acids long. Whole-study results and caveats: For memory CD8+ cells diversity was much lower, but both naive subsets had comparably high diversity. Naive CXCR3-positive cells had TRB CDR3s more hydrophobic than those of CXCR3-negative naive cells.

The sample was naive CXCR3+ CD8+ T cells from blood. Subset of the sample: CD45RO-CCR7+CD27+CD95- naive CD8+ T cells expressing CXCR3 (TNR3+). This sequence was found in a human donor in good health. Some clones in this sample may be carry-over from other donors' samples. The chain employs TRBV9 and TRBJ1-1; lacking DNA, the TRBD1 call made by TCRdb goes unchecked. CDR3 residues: CASSPRDSALEAFF. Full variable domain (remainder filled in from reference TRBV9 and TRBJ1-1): DSGVTQTPKHLITATGQRVTLRCSPRSGDLSVYWYQQSLDQGLQFLIQYYNGEERAKGNILERFSAQQFPDLHSELNLSSLELGDSALYFCASSPRDSALEAFFGQGTRLTVV.